Below, 8 T cell receptor beta chains from the same sample are listed, as sequenced in a study of T cell repertoires in cytomegalovirus infection. No antigen is known for these receptors. TCRdb used MiXCR to reprocess the reads, holding one entry per CDR3 protein. This table holds approximately 590,000 distinct CDR3 sequences, just under 40% found once. The sample in question was cultured PBMCs, obtained from culture after CMV antigen stimulation. The receptors were sampled from a human donor in good health (CMV status not recorded). Some clones in this sample may be carry-over from other donors' samples.

The gene calls are TRBV18 and TRBJ1-5; no firm D call. Germline CDR1 reads KGHSH; CDR2 reads LQKENI. The CDR3 spans 14 residues. V gave up 6 bases and J gave up 2 bases, with 11 bases separating them. For the CDR3, the DNA is TGTGCCAGCTCGTATTTCTCAGGCAATCAGCCCCAGCATTTT. Translated: CASSYFSGNQPQHF.

The rearrangement joins TRBV20-1 to TRBJ2-2; perhaps TRBD2 as D (6 bases). Looked up from germline, CDR1 is DFQATT and CDR2 is SNEGSKA (reference sequence). The length of the CDR3 is 13 residues. The V end lost 7 bases, the J end lost 4 bases, and 13 bases lay between the germline ends. CDR3 DNA: TGCAGTGTAGTGACTAGGGCCACCGGGGAGCTGTTTTTT. Protein product: CSVVTRATGELFF.

The chain has TRBV5-6 and TRBJ1-2; D might be TRBD1 (6 bases). Germline lookup yields CDR1 SGHDT and CDR2 YYEEEE. Trimming removed 9 bases at V and 3 bases at J, with 18 bases between. This CDR3 is built from 14 residues. CDR3 loop: CATQSSNRDYGYTF. The CDR3 DNA is TGTGCCACCCAGAGCTCGAACAGGGACTATGGCTACACCTTC.

This clonotype has only a few counts. J is TRBJ2-5 and V is TRBV7-2, with 14 bases lining up with TRBD2. The CDR3 loop spans 17 amino acids. CDR1 and CDR2 from the germline V gene are SGHTA and FQGNSA. With 2 bases clipped from V and 7 bases from J, the junction kept 9 bases outside the gene matches. The CDR3 reads CASSLTGTSGGRGTQYF. The CDR3 DNA is TGTGCCAGCAGCTTAACCGGGACTAGCGGGGGTCGCGGGACCCAGTACTTC. Using reference TRBV7-2 and TRBJ2-5 for the parts outside the CDR3, the full variable domain is GAGVSQSPSNKVTEKGKDVELRCDPISGHTALYWYRQSLGQGLEFLIYFQGNSAPDKSGLPSDRFSAERTGGSVSTLTIQRTQQEDSAVYLCASSLTGTSGGRGTQYFGPGTRLLVL.

V and J are TRBV12-3 or TRBV12-4 and TRBJ2-7, with 8 bases fitting TRBD2. The trim removed 7 bases at V and 2 bases at J, leaving 4 bases unmatched. This CDR3 spans 13 amino acids. DNA of the CDR3: TGTGCCAGCAAGGGACTAGGGGCCTACGAGCAGTACTTC. Its translation is CASKGLGAYEQYF.

This clonotype was counted a few times. The J gene is TRBJ1-1, the V gene TRBV2; D not certain. This CDR3 comprises 13 residues. Trimming pared 10 bases from V and 5 bases from J, leaving 17 bases between. Germline V gene sequence: CDR1 SNHLY, CDR2 FYNNEI. CDR3 region: CATALGAGTEAFF. The CDR3 nucleotides read TGTGCCACCGCTTTGGGCGCAGGTACTGAAGCTTTCTTT.

The chain has TRBV29-1 and TRBJ2-5; TRBD1 might be the D (6 bases). There are 13 residues in the CDR3. Trimming left V 4 bases short and J 5 bases short, with 14 bases between. Germline V gene data show CDR1 as SQVTM and CDR2 as ANQGSEA. This CDR3 reads CSVGGPGVETQYF. Written as DNA, the CDR3 is TGCAGCGTTGGGGGGCCCGGGGTGGAGACCCAGTACTTC. Drawing the rest from reference TRBV29-1 and TRBJ2-5, the complete variable domain is SAVISQKPSRDICQRGTSLTIQCQVDSQVTMMFWYRQQPGQSLTLIATANQGSEATYESGFVIDKFPISRPNLTFSTLTVSNMSPEDSSIYLCSVGGPGVETQYFGPGTRLLVL.

V and J are TRBV2 and TRBJ2-3, with TRBD2 matching 9 bases. The CDR3 runs to 18 residues. Germline V lookup: CDR1 SNHLY, CDR2 FYNNEI. V gave up 4 bases and J gave up 3 bases; unmatched junction bases: 14. CDR3 residues: CASSGGLSIAGATDTQYF. In DNA form, the CDR3 reads TGTGCCAGCAGTGGGGGCCTCTCCATAGCGGGAGCGACAGATACGCAGTATTTT.